This T cell receptor (beta chain) stems from a study of T cell responses to AZD1222 COVID-19 vaccine. Findings and limits, study-wide: Samples come after the peak T cell response, not at day 14.

This clone was seen a few times. No antigen is known for it. Germline V CDR1 and CDR2: LGHNA, YSLEER. This CDR3 has 15 residues. The J segment lost 1 base and the V segment lost 3 bases, leaving 1 base of the junction unmatched. Sequencing used immunoSEQ multiplex PCR; TCRdb keeps in-frame clones, though not all of them. This sample has around 150,000 clones, with roughly nine tenths found just once. The sequence derives from an adult who received the MenACWY meningococcal vaccine as a control. The source was peripheral blood, collected 28 days after the second dose of the MenACWY control vaccine. The chain recombines TRBV4-3 with TRBJ1-5, with 9 bases matching TRBD1. CDR3 sequence reads: CASSQGQGSNQPQHF. The CDR3 DNA sequence: TGCGCCAGCAGCCAGGGACAGGGCAGCAATCAGCCCCAGCATTTT.